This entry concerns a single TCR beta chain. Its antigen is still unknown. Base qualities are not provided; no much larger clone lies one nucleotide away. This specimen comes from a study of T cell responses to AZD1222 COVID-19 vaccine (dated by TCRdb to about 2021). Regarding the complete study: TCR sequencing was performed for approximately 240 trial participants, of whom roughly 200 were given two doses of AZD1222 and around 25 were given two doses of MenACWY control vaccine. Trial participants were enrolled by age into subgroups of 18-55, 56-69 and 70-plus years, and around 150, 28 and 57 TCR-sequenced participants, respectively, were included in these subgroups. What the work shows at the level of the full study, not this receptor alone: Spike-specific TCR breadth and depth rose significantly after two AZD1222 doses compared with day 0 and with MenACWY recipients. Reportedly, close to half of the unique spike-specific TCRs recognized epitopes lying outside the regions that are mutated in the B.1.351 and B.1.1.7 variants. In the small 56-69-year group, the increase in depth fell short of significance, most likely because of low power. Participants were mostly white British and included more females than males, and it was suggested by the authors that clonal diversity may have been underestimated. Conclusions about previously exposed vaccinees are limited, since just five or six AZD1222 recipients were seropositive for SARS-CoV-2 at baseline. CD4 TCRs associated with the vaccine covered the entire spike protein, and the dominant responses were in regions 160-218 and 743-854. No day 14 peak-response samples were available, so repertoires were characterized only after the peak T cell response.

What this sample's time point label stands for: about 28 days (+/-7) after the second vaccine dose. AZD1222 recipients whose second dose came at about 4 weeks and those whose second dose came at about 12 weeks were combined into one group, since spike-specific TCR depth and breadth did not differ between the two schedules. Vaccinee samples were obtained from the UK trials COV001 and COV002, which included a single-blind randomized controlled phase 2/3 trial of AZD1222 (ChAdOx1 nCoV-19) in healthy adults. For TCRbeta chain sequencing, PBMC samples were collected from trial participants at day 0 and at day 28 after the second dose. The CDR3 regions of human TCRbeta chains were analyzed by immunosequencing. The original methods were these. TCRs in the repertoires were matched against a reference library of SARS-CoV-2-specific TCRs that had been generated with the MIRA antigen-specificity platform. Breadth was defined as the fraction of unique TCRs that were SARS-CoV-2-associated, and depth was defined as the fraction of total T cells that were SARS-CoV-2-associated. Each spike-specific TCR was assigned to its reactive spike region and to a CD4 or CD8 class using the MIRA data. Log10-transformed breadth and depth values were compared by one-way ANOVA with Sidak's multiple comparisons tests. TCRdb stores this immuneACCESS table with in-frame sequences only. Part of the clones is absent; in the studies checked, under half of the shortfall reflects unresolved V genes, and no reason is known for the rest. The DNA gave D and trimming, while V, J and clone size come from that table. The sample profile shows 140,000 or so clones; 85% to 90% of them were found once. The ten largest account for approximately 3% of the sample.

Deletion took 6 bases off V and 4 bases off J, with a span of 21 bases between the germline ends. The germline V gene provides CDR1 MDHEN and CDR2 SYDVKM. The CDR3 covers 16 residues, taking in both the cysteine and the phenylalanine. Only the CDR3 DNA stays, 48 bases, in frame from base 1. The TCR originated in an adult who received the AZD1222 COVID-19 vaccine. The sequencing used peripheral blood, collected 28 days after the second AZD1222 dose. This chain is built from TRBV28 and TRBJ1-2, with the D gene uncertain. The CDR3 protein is CASRTPSGSLGYGYTF. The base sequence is TGTGCCAGCAGGACCCCCTCGGGCAGCCTGGGCTATGGCTACACCTTC.